This entry lists 12 T cell receptor beta chains sequenced from one sample in a study of blood T cell repertoires in COVID-19. Data came from immunoSEQ multiplex PCR; TCRdb stores just in-frame clones and leaves some out. The table has about 160,000 clones, 82% seen once. Input material: peripheral blood. Source of these receptors: a woman older than 75 with active or convalescent COVID-19.

The chain has TRBV4-1 and TRBJ1-4; no definite D call. Between the trimmed V and J ends, which lost 4 bases and 7 bases, there was a span of 19 bases. The length of the CDR3 is 16 residues. Germline V gene data show CDR1 as MGHRA and CDR2 as YSYEKL. The CDR3 here is CASSRATVITPEKLFF. The CDR3 coding sequence is TGCGCCAGCAGCCGGGCCACAGTAATAACTCCTGAAAAACTGTTTTTT.

The rearrangement links TRBV28 to TRBJ2-7; 10 bases align to TRBD1. CDR1 is MDHEN, CDR2 SYDVKM, per germline. The length of the CDR3 is 14 residues. After removal of 4 bases from V and 2 bases from J, the junction contained 2 bases not matched to a gene. The CDR3, as DNA: TGTGCCAGCAGTTACGACAGGGGGCCCTACGAGCAGTACTTC. It is translated as CASSYDRGPYEQYF. Combining the CDR3 with reference TRBV28 and TRBJ2-7 gives the whole variable domain DVKVTQSSRYLVKRTGEKVFLECVQDMDHENMFWYRQDPGLGLRLIYFSYDVKMKEKGDIPEGYSVSREKKERFSLILESASTNQTSMYLCASSYDRGPYEQYFGPGTRLTVT.

The V call is TRBV27, the J call TRBJ1-6; D perhaps matches TRBD1 (6 bases). V was shortened by 7 bases and J by 10 bases, with 23 bases between the two germline ends. The CDR3 has 16 residues. In germline, CDR1 is MNHEY, CDR2 SMNVEV (reference sequence). As DNA, the CDR3 is TGTGCCAGCACCGATACACAGGGTTTGTCGCGATCACCCCTCCACTTT. Translated: CASTDTQGLSRSPLHF.

The genes are TRBV6-6 and TRBJ2-5, with D hard to call. The CDR3 extends over 13 amino acids. V lost 6 bases and J lost 2, with 10 bases in between. CDR1 and CDR2 (germline): MNHNY, SVGAGI (reference sequence). The CDR3 sequence: CASRSAEQETQYF. DNA for the CDR3: TGTGCCAGCAGGTCGGCGGAACAAGAGACCCAGTACTTC.

The J gene is TRBJ2-7, the V gene TRBV7-9; 8 bases are shared with TRBD1. Losses at the gene ends were 5 bases for V and 6 bases for J; bases not matched to a gene: 12. This CDR3 has 15 residues. Germline V CDR1 and CDR2: SEHNR, FQNEAQ (reference sequence). In nucleotides, the CDR3 is TGTGCCAGCAGCCCCCGCGGACAGGGAGTGGGCGAGCAGTACTTC. This translates into CASSPRGQGVGEQYF.

In this sample, this clone turned up a few times. The genes are TRBV19 and TRBJ1-1, with D possibly matching TRBD1 (6 bases). Deletions cut 1 base from V and 5 bases from J, with 14 bases between. The CDR3 contains 15 residues. Germline V lookup: CDR1 LNHDA, CDR2 SQIVND (reference sequence). As DNA, the CDR3 is TGTGCCAGTAGTATAGCTGGGGGCGCGTGGACTGAAGCTTTCTTT. As protein: CASSIAGGAWTEAFF.

The CDR3 coding sequence is TGTGCCAGCAGTTCGTTGACAGCCGTTGTAAATGAAGCTTTCTTT. Translating gives CASSSLTAVVNEAFF. The chain recombines TRBV28 with TRBJ1-1; TRBD1 might be the D (5 bases). The V gene's germline CDR1 is MDHEN and CDR2 SYDVKM. Between the trimmed V and J ends, which lost 4 bases and 7 bases, there was a span of 19 bases. The CDR3 extends over 15 amino acids.

This clone was observed a few times. CDR3 in DNA: TGTGCCAGCAGCCTTATGAACACTGAAGCTTTCTTT. Translating gives CASSLMNTEAFF. The chain uses TRBV12-3 or TRBV12-4 and TRBJ1-1; D is unclear. V lost 6 bases, J lost 0 bases, and 5 bases lay in between. The CDR3 covers 12 residues.

V and J are TRBV2 and TRBJ1-5; no reliable D call. The CDR3 length is 14 residues. The germline V gene has CDR1 SNHLY and CDR2 FYNNEI. Trimming shortened V by 1 base and J by 6 bases, and 10 bases separated the two germline ends. CDR3 DNA sequence: TGTGCCAGCAGTGAAGGGCTCCACGCTCAGCCCCAGCATTTT. Encoded protein: CASSEGLHAQPQHF.

The genes are TRBV2 and TRBJ1-4; D may be TRBD1 (6 bases). The V and J ends lost 4 bases and 13 bases respectively, with 13 bases between them. The CDR3 totals 12 residues. Germline CDR1 reads SNHLY; CDR2 reads FYNNEI. The CDR3: CASSAVGGGLFF. As DNA, the CDR3 is TGTGCCAGCAGTGCTGTTGGGGGCGGACTGTTTTTT.

This rearrangement joins TRBV28 to TRBJ1-2; D gene unclear. The CDR3 runs 11 residues. Germline assignment: CDR1 MDHEN and CDR2 SYDVKM. V was shortened by 11 bases and J by 3 bases, with 10 bases between the two germline ends. The CDR3: CAAQTDYGYTF. The CDR3 DNA reads TGTGCCGCTCAAACAGACTATGGCTACACCTTC.

The chain links TRBV9 to TRBJ2-5; possibly TRBD2 for D (6 bases). This CDR3 spans 15 amino acids. CDR1 and CDR2 from the germline V gene are SGDLS and YYNGEE. The ends were cut back, 1 base at V and 2 bases at J, with 12 bases in the middle. CDR3 loop: CASSVFGGGQETQYF. In DNA form, the CDR3 reads TGTGCCAGCAGCGTATTCGGGGGTGGGCAAGAGACCCAGTACTTC.